This T cell receptor (beta chain) derives from a study of post-analysis software for immune sequencing data (dated by TCRdb to 2014 to 2015). Looking at the study overall: Disease courses on record covered relapsing-remitting, secondary progressive and progressive-relapsing multiple sclerosis, though some patients had no subtype annotation. Patient repertoires were compared against 10 to 12 previously published healthy control repertoires from donors aged roughly 6 to 25 years. A subset of samples was prepared in parallel using single-end sample barcoding, then pooled and co-amplified after Illumina adapter ligation. What the work shows at the level of the full study, not this receptor alone: Strong co-clustering of samples prepared in the same batch was shown by direct clustering with F measure, prompting a batch-effect correction. The control group was slightly older than the multiple sclerosis patient group. Normalized Chao1 diversity was significantly lower in multiple sclerosis patients than controls, suggesting substantial peripheral T-cell clonal expansion. Significantly higher frequencies in patients than in controls were found for roughly 5 TRBV segments, including TRBV5-6, TRBV5-1 and TRBV20-1.

Receptors were amplified or captured by PCR. Sequencing relied on an Illumina HiSeq 2500. Unique molecular identifiers were incorporated into TCR beta cDNA libraries to reduce PCR and sequencing biases. Roughly 500,000 cDNA molecules were obtained for every 1 to 10 million input T cells, so each molecule roughly corresponded to one T cell. The same protocol used for the earlier healthy control dataset was applied to prepare and sequence the patient libraries. Within a given batch, samples were prepared together, multiplexed and sequenced on the same HiSeq lane. The source study handled its data this way. Raw barcoded reads were processed with MIGEC, discarding single-read molecular identifier groups before consensus assembly and CDR3 extraction. VDJtools was used for post-analysis of the clonotype tables, and diversity was normalized by down-sampling every dataset to the size of the smallest sample. To correct batch-related cross-sample contamination, repertoire overlap clustering matched CDR3 amino acid sequences but not nucleotide sequences. Through fastp at Q25 and MiXCR, TCRdb rebuilt clones from the public reads, retaining in-frame beta chains. For every CDR3 protein sequence, its rows merge into one entry that carries the most common genes and DNA. None of the V and J calls come from the authors' own analysis; TCRdb made them. Within this sample are about 170,000 distinct CDR3 sequences, with roughly 30% of them counted one time only. The ten largest clones capture about 1.6% of the sample.

To demonstrate the VDJtools post-analysis software, the study profiled TCR beta repertoires from the peripheral blood of 13 young patients with multiple sclerosis. The patients with multiple sclerosis were children and adolescents between roughly 6 and 17 years of age. The CDR3 spans 12 residues, from the cysteine through the phenylalanine. The DNA shown is the 36-base CDR3, in frame from base 1. V sheds 5 bases and J sheds 3 bases, leaving 9 bases between their ends. Sequences DFQATT (CDR1) and SNEGSKA (CDR2) are obtained from the germline V gene (reference sequence). This clonotype was observed a few times. Its antigen has not been determined. No much larger clone exists at a distance of one base, and base qualities are not known.

Sequenced sample: blood. The sequence is built from TRBV20-1 and TRBJ2-3, with the D gene uncertain. The sequence was collected from a girl aged 5 to 17 with multiple sclerosis. The CDR3 in this case is CSALVGTDTQYF. The sequenced DNA is TGCAGTGCTCTCGTAGGGACAGATACGCAGTATTTT.